The source of this T cell receptor beta chain is a study of cytotoxic CD8 clonotypes in ibrutinib-treated CLL. As for the study in general: Response sampling occurred after a median 12 months of treatment (range 6 to 36). Study-wide points: Higher circulating CD8+ T-cell counts strongly accompanied higher baseline clonality, above age-matched healthy donors. A difference in sampling times existed between sustained-remission and progressing patients.

Repertoires were generated with immunoSEQ multiplex PCR, while TCRdb's copy carries only in-frame clones and drops some. The data show about 160,000 clones, about four fifths seen once. On this clone: Its antigen is unknown.

Germline V gene lookup returns CDR1 SGHKS and CDR2 YYEKEE (reference sequence). The V gene end was trimmed by 3 bases and the J gene end by 3 bases; junction bases not matched to a gene: 2. This CDR3 is built from 14 residues. The sequenced sample was PBMCs, obtained after 12 months of ibrutinib treatment. V is TRBV5-5 and J is TRBJ2-1; 8 bases fit TRBD1. The source is a human donor with chronic lymphocytic leukemia. The chain's CDR3 is CASSSGTGYNEQFF. The CDR3 DNA reads as TGTGCCAGCAGCTCCGGGACAGGCTACAATGAGCAGTTCTTC.